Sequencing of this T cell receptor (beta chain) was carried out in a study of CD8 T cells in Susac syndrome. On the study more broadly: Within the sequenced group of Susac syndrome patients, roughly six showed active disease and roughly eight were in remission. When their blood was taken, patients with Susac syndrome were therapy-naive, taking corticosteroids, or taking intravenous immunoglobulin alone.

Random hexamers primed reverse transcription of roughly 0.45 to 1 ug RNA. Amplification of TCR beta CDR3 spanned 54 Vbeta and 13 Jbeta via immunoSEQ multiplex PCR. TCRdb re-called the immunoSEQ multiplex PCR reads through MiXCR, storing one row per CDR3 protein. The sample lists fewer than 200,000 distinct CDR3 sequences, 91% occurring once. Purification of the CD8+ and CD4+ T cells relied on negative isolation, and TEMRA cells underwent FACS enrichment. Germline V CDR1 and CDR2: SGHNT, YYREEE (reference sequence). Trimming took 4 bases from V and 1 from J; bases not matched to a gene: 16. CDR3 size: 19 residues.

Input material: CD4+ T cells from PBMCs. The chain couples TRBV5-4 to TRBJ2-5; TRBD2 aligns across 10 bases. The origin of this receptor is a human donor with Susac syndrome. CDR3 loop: CASSPDSSGSFPFQETQYF. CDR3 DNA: TGTGCCAGCAGCCCGGACTCTAGCGGGAGTTTCCCTTTCCAAGAGACCCAGTACTTC. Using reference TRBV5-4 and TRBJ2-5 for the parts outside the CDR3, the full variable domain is ETGVTQSPTHLIKTRGQQVTLRCSSQSGHNTVSWYQQALGQGPQFIFQYYREEENGRGNFPPRFSGLQFPNYSSELNVNALELDDSALYLCASSPDSSGSFPFQETQYFGPGTRLLVL.